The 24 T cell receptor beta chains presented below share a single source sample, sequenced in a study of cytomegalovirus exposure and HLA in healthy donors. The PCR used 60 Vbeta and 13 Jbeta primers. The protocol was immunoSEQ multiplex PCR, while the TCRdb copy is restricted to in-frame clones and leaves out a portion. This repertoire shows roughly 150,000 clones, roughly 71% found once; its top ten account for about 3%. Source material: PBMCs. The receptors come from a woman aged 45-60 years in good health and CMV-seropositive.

The CDR3 reads CASSELQAESYNEQFF. DNA for the CDR3: TGTGCCAGCAGTGAACTTCAAGCGGAATCCTACAATGAGCAGTTCTTC. The V gene is TRBV25-1, the J gene TRBJ2-1; maybe TRBD2 (5 bases). Germline assignment: CDR1 MGHDK and CDR2 SYGVNS. V lost 2 bases and J lost 1, with 12 bases in between. This CDR3 contains 16 residues.

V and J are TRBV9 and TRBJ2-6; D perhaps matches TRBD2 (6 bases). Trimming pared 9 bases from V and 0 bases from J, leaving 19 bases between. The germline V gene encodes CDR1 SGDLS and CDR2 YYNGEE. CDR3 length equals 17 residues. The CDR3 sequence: CATEGRDGASGANVLTF. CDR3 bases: TGTGCCACGGAGGGAAGGGACGGGGCCTCTGGGGCCAACGTCCTGACTTTC.

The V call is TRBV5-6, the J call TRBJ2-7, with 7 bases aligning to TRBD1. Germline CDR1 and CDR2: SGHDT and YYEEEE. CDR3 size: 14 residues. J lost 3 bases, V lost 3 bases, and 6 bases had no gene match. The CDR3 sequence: CASSSGQMNYEQYF. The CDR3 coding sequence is TGTGCCAGCAGCTCGGGACAGATGAACTACGAGCAGTACTTC. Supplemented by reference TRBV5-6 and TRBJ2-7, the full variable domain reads DAGVTQSPTHLIKTRGQQVTLRCSPKSGHDTVSWYQQALGQGPQFIFQYYEEEERQRGNFPDRFSGHQFPNYSSELNVNALLLGDSALYLCASSSGQMNYEQYFGPGTRLTVT.

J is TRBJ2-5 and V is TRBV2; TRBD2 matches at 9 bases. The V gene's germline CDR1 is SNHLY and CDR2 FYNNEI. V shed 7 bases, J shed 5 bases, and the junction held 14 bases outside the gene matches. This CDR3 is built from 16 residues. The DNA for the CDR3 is TGTGCCAGCAAGGGGGCCCGCGGACTAGCGAGGGAGACCCAGTACTTC. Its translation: CASKGARGLARETQYF.

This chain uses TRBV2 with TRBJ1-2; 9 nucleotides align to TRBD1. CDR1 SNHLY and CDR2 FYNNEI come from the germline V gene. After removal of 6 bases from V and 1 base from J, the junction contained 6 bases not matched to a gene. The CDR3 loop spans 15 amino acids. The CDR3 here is CASRGQGRGNYGYTF. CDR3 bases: TGTGCCAGCAGGGGACAGGGTAGGGGTAACTATGGCTACACCTTC. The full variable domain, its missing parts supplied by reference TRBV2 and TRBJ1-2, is EPEVTQTPSHQVTQMGQEVILRCVPISNHLYFYWYRQILGQKVEFLVSFYNNEISEKSEIFDDQFSVERPDGSNFTLKIRSTKLEDSAMYFCASRGQGRGNYGYTFGSGTRLTVV.

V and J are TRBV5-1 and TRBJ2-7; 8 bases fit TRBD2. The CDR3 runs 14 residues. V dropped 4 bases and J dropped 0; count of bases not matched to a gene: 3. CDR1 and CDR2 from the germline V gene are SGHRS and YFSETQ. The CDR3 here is CASSAGGASYEQYF. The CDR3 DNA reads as TGCGCCAGCAGCGCCGGGGGGGCCTCCTACGAGCAGTACTTC.

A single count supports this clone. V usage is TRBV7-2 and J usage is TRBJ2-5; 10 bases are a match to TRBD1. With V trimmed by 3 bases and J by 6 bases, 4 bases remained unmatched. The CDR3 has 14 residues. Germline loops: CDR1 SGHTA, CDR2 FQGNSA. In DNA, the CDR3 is TGTGCCAGCAGCTTGGGACAGGGGCGGAAGACCCAGTACTTC. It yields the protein CASSLGQGRKTQYF. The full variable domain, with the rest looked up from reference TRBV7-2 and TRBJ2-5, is GAGVSQSPSNKVTEKGKDVELRCDPISGHTALYWYRQSLGQGLEFLIYFQGNSAPDKSGLPSDRFSAERTGGSVSTLTIQRTQQEDSAVYLCASSLGQGRKTQYFGPGTRLLVL.

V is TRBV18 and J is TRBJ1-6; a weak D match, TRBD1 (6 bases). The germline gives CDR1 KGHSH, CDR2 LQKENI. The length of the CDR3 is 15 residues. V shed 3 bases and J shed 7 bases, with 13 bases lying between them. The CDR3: CASSPEDRKNSPLHF. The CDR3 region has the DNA TGTGCCAGCTCACCCGAGGACAGAAAAAATTCACCCCTCCACTTT.

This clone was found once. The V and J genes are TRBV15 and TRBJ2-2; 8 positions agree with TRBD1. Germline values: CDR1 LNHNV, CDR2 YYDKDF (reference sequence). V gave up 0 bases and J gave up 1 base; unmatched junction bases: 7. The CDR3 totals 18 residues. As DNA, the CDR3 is TGTGCCACCAGCAGAGATTTGACCGGGACAGGGAACACCGGGGAGCTGTTTTTT. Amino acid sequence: CATSRDLTGTGNTGELFF.

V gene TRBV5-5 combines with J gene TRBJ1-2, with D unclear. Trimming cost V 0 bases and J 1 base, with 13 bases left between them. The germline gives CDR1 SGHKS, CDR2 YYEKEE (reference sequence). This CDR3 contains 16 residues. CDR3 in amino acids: CASSLGGASNNYGYTF. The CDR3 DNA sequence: TGTGCCAGCAGCTTGGGAGGCGCCTCAAATAACTATGGCTACACCTTC. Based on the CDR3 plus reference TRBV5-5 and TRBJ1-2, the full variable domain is DAGVTQSPTHLIKTRGQQVTLRCSPISGHKSVSWYQQVLGQGPQFIFQYYEKEERGRGNFPDRFSARQFPNYSSELNVNALLLGDSALYLCASSLGGASNNYGYTFGSGTRLTVV.

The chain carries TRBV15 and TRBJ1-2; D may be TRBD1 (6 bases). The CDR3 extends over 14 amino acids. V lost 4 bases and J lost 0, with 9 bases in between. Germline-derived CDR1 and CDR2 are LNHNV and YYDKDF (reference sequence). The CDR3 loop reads CATSKSGANYGYTF. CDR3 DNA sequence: TGTGCCACCAGCAAGTCAGGGGCTAACTATGGCTACACCTTC. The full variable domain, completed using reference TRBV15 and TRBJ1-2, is DAMVIQNPRYQVTQFGKPVTLSCSQTLNHNVMYWYQQKSSQAPKLLFHYYDKDFNNEADTPDNFQSRRPNTSFCFLDIRSPGLGDTAMYLCATSKSGANYGYTFGSGTRLTVV.

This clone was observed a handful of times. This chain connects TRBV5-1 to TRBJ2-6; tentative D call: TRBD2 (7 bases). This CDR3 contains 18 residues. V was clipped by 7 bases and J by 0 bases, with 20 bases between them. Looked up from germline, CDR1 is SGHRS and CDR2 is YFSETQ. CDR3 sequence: CASGRGGARSSGANVLTF. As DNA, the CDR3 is TGCGCCAGCGGACGAGGGGGGGCACGAAGCTCTGGGGCCAACGTCCTGACTTTC.

The CDR3 DNA sequence: TGTGCCAGCAGCGTCACGACCGGGACAGGGGTCAATGAGCAGTTCTTC. This encodes CASSVTTGTGVNEQFF. The chain joins TRBV7-2 to TRBJ2-1; 10 nucleotides align to TRBD1. The CDR3 contains 16 residues. Per germline, CDR1 SGHTA and CDR2 FQGNSA. After removal of 5 bases from V and 6 bases from J, the junction contained 10 bases not matched to a gene.

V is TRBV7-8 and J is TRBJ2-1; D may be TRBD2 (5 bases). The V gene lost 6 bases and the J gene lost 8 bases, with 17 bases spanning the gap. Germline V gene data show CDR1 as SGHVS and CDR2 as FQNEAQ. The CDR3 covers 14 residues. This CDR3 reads CASSIGYGSHEQFF. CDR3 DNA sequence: TGTGCCAGCAGTATCGGTTATGGGAGCCATGAGCAGTTCTTC.

CDR3 nucleotide sequence: TGTGCCAGCAGTGTGTTAGCAGATAGCACAGATACGCAGTATTTT. This translates into CASSVLADSTDTQYF. The V and J genes are TRBV2 and TRBJ2-3, with no clear D. The CDR3 sequence is 15 residues long. Per the germline V gene, CDR1 is SNHLY and CDR2 is FYNNEI. Trimming pared 4 bases from V and 0 bases from J, leaving 11 bases between.

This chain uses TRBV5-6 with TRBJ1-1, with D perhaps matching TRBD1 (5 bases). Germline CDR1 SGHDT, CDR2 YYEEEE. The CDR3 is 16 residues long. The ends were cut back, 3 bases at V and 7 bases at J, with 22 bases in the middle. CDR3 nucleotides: TGTGCCAGCAGCTCAGGACAATGGGAGGAGGACGGTGAAGCTTTCTTT. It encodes CASSSGQWEEDGEAFF.

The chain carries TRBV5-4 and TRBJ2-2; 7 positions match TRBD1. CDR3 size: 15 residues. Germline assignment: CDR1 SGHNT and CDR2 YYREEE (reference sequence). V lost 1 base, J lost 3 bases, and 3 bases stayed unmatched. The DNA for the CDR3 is TGTGCCAGCAGCTTGAAAGGGACAGACACCGGGGAGCTGTTTTTT. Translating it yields CASSLKGTDTGELFF. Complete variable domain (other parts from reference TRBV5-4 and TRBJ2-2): ETGVTQSPTHLIKTRGQQVTLRCSSQSGHNTVSWYQQALGQGPQFIFQYYREEENGRGNFPPRFSGLQFPNYSSELNVNALELDDSALYLCASSLKGTDTGELFFGEGSRLTVL.

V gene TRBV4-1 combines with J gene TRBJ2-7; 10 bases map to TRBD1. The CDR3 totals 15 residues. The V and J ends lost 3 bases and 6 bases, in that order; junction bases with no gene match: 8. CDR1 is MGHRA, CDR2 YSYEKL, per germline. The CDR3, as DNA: TGCGCCAGCAGCCAGGAGGACAGGGGGTACGGCGAGCAGTACTTC. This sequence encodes CASSQEDRGYGEQYF.

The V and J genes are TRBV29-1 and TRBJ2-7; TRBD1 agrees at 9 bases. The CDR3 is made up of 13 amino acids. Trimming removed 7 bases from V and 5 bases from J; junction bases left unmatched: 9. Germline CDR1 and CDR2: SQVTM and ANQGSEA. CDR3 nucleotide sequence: TGCAGCGGCCGCAGACAGGGGGGTGACGAGCAGTACTTC. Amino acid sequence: CSGRRQGGDEQYF.

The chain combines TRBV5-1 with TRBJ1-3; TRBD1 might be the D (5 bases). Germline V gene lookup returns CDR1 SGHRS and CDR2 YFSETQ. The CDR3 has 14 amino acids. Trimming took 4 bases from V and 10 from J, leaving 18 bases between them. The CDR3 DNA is TGCGCCAGCAGCCGCGGCATAACAGGAAGTACCATATATTTT. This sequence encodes CASSRGITGSTIYF.

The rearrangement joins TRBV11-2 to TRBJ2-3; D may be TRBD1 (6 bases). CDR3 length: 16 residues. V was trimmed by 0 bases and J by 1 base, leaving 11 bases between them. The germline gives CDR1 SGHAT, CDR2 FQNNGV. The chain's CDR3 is CASSLDPHRGTDTQYF. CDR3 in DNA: TGTGCCAGCAGCTTAGATCCACACAGGGGCACAGATACGCAGTATTTT.

The CDR3 bases are TGTGCCAGCAGTGAGGGGCCGGCTAATAATGAAAAACTGTTTTTT. It encodes CASSEGPANNEKLFF. This sequence joins TRBV2 and TRBJ1-4, with D tentatively TRBD1 (5 bases). This CDR3 contains 15 residues. Trimming took off 3 bases at V and 4 bases at J, with 12 bases between the two ends. The germline CDR1 and CDR2 sequences are SNHLY and FYNNEI.

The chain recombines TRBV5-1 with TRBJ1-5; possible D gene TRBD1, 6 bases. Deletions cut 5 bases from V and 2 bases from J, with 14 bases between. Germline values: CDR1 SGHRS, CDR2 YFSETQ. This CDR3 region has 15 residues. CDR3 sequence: CASRQGDAGNQPQHF. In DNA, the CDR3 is TGCGCCAGCAGACAGGGAGATGCGGGCAATCAGCCCCAGCATTTT.

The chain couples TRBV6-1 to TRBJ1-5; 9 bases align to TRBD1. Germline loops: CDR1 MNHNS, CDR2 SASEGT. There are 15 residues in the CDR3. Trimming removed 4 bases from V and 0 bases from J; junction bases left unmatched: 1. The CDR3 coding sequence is TGTGCCAGCAGTGGGACAGGGGATAGCAATCAGCCCCAGCATTTT. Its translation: CASSGTGDSNQPQHF.